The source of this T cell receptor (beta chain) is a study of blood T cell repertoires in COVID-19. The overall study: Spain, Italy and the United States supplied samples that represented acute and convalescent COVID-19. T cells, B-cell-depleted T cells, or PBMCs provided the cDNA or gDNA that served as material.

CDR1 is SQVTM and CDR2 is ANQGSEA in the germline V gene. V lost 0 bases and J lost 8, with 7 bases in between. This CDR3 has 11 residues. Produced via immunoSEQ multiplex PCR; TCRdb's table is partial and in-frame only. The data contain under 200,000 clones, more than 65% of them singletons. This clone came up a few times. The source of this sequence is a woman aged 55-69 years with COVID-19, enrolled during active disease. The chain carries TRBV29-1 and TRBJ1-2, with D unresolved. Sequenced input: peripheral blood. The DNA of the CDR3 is TGCAGCGTTGAAGAACTTACCGGCTACACCTTC. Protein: CSVEELTGYTF.